This T cell receptor (beta chain) was found in a study of identical twins. V shed 4 bases and J 2 bases; nucleotides not matched to a gene: 4. CDR3 length: 14 residues. From germline, CDR1 is KGHSY and CDR2 FQNENV. Overall study findings and caveats: Zero-insertion analyses were open to partial confounding by invariant MAIT and iNKT cells.

This clonotype was detected many times. Antigen unknown. cDNA carried unique molecular identifiers, and a universal primer site was added by template switching. TCRdb re-called the 5' RACE reads through MiXCR, storing one row per CDR3 protein. The table shows some 250,000 distinct CDR3 sequences, with around 6.5% occurring only once. The sample also formed part of further work on T cells expressing NK-cell markers.

The receptor comes from a woman in her late teens or twenties in good health. The rearrangement uses TRBV16 and TRBJ1-2; 7 bases line up with TRBD1. The sequencing sample was made of CD8+ T cells sorted from blood. The CDR3 loop reads CASSPVTGNYGYTF. CDR3 bases: TGTGCCAGCAGCCCGGTGACAGGGAACTATGGCTACACCTTC.